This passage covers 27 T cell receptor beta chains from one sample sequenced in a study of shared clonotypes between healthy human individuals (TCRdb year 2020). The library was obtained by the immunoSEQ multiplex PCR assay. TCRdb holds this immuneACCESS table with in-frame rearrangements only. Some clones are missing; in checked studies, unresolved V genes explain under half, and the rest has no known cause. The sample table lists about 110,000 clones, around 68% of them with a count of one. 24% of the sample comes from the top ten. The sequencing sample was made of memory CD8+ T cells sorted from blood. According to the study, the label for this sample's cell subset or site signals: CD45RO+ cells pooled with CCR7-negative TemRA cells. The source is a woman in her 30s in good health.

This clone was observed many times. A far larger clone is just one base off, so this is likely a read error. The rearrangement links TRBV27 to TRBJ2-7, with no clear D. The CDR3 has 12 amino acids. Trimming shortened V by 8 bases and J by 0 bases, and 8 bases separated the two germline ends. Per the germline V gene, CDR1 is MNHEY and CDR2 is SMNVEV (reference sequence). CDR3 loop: CASYTSSYEQYF. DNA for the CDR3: TGTGCCAGCTACACCAGCTCCTACGAGCAGTACTTC.

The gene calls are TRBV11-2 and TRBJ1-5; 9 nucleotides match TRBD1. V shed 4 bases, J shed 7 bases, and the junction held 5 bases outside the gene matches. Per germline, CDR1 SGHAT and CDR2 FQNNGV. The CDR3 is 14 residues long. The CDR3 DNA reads TGTGCCAGCAGCTCCTTGGACAGGGGACAGCCCCAGCATTTT. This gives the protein CASSSLDRGQPQHF. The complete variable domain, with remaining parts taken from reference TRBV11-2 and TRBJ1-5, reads EAGVAQSPRYKIIEKRQSVAFWCNPISGHATLYWYQQILGQGPKLLIQFQNNGVVDDSQLPKDRFSAERLKGVDSTLKIQPAKLEDSAVYLCASSSLDRGQPQHFGDGTRLSIL.

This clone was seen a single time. CDR3 DNA sequence: TGCGCCAGCAGCCAACCCGCCATGACAGATACGCAGTATTTT. Its translation is CASSQPAMTDTQYF. This chain connects TRBV4-1 to TRBJ2-3, with D unclear. The CDR3 covers 14 residues. Trimming took off 2 bases at V and 3 bases at J, with 9 bases between the two ends. CDR1 and CDR2 (germline): MGHRA, YSYEKL.

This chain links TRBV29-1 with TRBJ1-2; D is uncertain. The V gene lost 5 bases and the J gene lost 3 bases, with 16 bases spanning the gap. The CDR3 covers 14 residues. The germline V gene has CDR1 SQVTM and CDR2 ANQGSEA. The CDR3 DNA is TGCAGCGTTAAGCATTCTGGTCTACACTATGGCTACACCTTC. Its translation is CSVKHSGLHYGYTF.

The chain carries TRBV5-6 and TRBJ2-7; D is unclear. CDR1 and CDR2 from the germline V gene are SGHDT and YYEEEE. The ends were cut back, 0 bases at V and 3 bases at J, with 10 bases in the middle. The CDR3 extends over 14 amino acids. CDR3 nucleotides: TGTGCCAGCAGCTTGGCAGGTTCTAACTACGAGCAGTACTTC. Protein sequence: CASSLAGSNYEQYF.

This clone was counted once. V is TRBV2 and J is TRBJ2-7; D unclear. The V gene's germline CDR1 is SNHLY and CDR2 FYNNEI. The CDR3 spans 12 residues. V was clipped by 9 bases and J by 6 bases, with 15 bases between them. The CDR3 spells CARDVGPTEQYF. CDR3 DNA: TGTGCCAGAGATGTAGGCCCTACCGAGCAGTACTTC.

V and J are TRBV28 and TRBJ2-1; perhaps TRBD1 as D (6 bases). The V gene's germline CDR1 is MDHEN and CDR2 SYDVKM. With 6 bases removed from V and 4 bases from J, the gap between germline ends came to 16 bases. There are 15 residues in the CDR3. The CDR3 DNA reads TGTGCCAGCAGCTTACCCCCGGACAGATACAATGAGCAGTTCTTC. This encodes CASSLPPDRYNEQFF.

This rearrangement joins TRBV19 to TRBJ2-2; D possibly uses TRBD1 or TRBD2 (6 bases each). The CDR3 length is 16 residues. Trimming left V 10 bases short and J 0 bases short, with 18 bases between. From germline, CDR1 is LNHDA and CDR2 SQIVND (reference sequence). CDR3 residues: CATRGLQGPNTGELFF. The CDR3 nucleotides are TGTGCCACTAGGGGACTCCAGGGGCCGAACACCGGGGAGCTGTTTTTT. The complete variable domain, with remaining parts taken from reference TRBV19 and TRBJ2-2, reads DGGITQSPKYLFRKEGQNVTLSCEQNLNHDAMYWYRQDPGQGLRLIYYSQIVNDFQKGDIAEGYSVSREKKESFPLTVTSAQKNPTAFYLCATRGLQGPNTGELFFGEGSRLTVL.

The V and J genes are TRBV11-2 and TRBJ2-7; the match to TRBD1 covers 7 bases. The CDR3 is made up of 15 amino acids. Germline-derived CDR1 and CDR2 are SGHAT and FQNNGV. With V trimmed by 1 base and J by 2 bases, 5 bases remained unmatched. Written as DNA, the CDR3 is TGTGCCAGCAGCTTAGTGACAGGGTTCACCTACGAGCAGTACTTC. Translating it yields CASSLVTGFTYEQYF.

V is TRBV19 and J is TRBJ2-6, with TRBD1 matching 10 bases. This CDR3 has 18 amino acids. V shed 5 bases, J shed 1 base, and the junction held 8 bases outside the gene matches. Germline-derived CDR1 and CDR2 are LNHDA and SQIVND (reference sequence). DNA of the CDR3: TGTGCCAGTAGTCCCCGGGACAGGGGAAGGTCTGGGGCCAACGTCCTGACTTTC. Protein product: CASSPRDRGRSGANVLTF. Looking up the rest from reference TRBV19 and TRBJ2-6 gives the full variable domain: DGGITQSPKYLFRKEGQNVTLSCEQNLNHDAMYWYRQDPGQGLRLIYYSQIVNDFQKGDIAEGYSVSREKKESFPLTVTSAQKNPTAFYLCASSPRDRGRSGANVLTFGAGSRLTVL.

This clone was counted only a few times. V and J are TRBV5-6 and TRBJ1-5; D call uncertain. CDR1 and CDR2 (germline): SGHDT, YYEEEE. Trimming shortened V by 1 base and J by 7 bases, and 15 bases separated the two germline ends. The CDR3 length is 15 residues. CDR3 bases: TGTGCCAGCAGCTTGTGGTGGAGGGATCGCCAGCCCCAGCATTTT. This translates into CASSLWWRDRQPQHF.

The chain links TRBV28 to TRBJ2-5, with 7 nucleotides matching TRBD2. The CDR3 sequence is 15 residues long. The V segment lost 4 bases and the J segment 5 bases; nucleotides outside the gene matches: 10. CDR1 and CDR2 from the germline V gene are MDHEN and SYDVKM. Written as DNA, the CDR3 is TGTGCCAGCAGTTCACCAGGAGCGGGAAGGGAGACCCAGTACTTC. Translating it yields CASSSPGAGRETQYF.

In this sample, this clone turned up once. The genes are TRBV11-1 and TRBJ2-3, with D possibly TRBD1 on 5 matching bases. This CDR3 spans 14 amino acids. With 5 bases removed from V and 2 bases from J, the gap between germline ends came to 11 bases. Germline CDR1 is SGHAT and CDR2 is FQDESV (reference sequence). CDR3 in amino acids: CASSADSFTDTQYF. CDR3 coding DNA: TGTGCCAGCAGCGCCGACAGTTTCACAGATACGCAGTATTTT.

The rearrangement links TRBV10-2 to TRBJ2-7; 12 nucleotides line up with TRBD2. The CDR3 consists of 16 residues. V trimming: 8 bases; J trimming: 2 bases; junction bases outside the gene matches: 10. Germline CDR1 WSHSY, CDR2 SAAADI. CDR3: CASPETRLAGAYEQYF. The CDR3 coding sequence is TGCGCCAGCCCCGAAACCCGACTAGCGGGGGCCTACGAGCAGTACTTC.

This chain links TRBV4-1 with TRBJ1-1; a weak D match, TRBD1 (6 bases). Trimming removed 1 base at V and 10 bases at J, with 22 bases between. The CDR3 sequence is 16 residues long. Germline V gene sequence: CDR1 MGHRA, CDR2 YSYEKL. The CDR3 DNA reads TGCGCCAGCAGCCAAGGCCCTCAGGACAGAAGGCGAAGAGCTTTCTTT. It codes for CASSQGPQDRRRRAFF.

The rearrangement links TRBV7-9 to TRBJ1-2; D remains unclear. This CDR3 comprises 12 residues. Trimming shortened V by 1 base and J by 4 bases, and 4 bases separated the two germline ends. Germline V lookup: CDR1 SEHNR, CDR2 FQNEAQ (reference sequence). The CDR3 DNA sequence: TGTGCCAGCAGCTTAGGCTTCTATGGCTACACCTTC. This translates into CASSLGFYGYTF. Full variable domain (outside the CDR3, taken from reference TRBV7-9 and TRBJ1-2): DTGVSQNPRHKITKRGQNVTFRCDPISEHNRLYWYRQTLGQGPEFLTYFQNEAQLEKSRLLSDRFSAERPKGSFSTLEIQRTEQGDSAMYLCASSLGFYGYTFGSGTRLTVV.

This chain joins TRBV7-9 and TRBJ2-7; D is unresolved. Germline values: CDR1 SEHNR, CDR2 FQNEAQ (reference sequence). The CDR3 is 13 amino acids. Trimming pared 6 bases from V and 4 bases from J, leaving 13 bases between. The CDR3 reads CASSWGTAYEQYF. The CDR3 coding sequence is TGTGCCAGCAGTTGGGGTACCGCTTACGAGCAGTACTTC.

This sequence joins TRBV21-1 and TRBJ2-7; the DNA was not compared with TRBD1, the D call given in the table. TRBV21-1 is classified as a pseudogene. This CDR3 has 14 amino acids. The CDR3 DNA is TGTGCCAGCAGCAAAGTCCCCAGCTCCTACGAGCAGTACTTC. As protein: CASSKVPSSYEQYF.

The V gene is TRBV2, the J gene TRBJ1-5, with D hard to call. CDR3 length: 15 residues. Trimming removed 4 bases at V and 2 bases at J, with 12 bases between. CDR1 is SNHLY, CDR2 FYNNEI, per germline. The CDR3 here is CASSVAPRGNQPQHF. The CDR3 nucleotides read TGTGCCAGCAGTGTTGCCCCTCGGGGCAATCAGCCCCAGCATTTT.

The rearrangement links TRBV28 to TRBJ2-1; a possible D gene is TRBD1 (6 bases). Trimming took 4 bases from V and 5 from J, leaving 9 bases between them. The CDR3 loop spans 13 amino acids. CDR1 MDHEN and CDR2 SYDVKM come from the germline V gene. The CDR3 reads CASSSGQNNEQFF. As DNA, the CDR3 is TGTGCCAGCAGTTCAGGACAGAACAATGAGCAGTTCTTC. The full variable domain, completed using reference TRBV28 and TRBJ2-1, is DVKVTQSSRYLVKRTGEKVFLECVQDMDHENMFWYRQDPGLGLRLIYFSYDVKMKEKGDIPEGYSVSREKKERFSLILESASTNQTSMYLCASSSGQNNEQFFGPGTRLTVL.

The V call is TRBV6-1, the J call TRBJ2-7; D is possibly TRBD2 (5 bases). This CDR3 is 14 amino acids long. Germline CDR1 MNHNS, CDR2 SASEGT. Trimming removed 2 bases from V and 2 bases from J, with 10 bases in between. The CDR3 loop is CASSENGGTYEQYF. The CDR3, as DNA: TGTGCCAGCAGTGAAAACGGAGGAACCTACGAGCAGTACTTC.

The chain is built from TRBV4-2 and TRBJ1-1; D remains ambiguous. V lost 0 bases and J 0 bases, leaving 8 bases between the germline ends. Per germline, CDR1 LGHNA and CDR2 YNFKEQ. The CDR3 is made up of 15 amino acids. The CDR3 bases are TGTGCCAGCAGCCAAGAACCCGGACTGAACACTGAAGCTTTCTTT. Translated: CASSQEPGLNTEAFF.

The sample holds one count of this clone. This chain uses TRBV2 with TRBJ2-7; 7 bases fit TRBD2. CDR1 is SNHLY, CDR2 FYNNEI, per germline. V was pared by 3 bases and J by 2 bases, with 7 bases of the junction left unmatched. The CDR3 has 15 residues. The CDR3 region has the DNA TGTGCCAGCAGTGAGCGGGGGACTTCTACCTACGAGCAGTACTTC. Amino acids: CASSERGTSTYEQYF.

The CDR3 DNA sequence: TGTGCCAGCAGCCCGCGGAGGGTAGACACCGGGGAGCTGTTTTTT. Its translation: CASSPRRVDTGELFF. V is TRBV28 and J is TRBJ2-2, with D possibly matching TRBD2 (6 bases). Per germline, CDR1 MDHEN and CDR2 SYDVKM. V lost 6 bases, J lost 3 bases, and 14 bases lay in between. This CDR3 spans 15 amino acids.

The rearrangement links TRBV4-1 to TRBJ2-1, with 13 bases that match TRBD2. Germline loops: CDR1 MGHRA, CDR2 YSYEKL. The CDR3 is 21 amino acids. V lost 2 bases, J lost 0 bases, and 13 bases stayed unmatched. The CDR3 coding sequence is TGCGCCAGCAGCCAACGCGTGCCGGGACTAGCGGGAAGGAGCTCCTACAATGAGCAGTTCTTC. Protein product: CASSQRVPGLAGRSSYNEQFF.

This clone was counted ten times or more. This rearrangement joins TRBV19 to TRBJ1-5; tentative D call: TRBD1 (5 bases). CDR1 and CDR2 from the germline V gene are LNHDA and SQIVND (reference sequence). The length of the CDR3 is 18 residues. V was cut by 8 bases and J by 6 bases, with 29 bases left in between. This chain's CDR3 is CASLKSVYLGDRGQPQHF. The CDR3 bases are TGTGCCAGTCTAAAGAGTGTTTACTTGGGGGATAGGGGTCAGCCCCAGCATTTT.

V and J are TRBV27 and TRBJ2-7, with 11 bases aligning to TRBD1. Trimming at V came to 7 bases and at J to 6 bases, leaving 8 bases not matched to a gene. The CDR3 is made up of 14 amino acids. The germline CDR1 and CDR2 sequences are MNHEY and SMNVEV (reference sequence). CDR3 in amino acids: CASTSGTGGREQYF. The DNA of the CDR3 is TGTGCCAGCACTTCCGGGACAGGGGGTCGCGAGCAGTACTTC.